The 28 T cell receptor beta chains below come from one sample, sequenced in a study of blood T cell repertoires in COVID-19. Clones were read by immunoSEQ multiplex PCR, and TCRdb kept only the in-frame ones, dropping some. The sample has just over 300,000 clones, 85% to 90% seen once. The sequenced material came from PBMCs or T cells enriched from blood (not recorded which). Receptors originate from a man younger than 40 who had recovered from COVID-19.

The V call is TRBV23-1, the J call TRBJ1-4; maybe TRBD1 (5 bases). TRBV23-1 is sorted into the ORF group, with uncertain function. This CDR3 has 13 residues. Trimming stripped 7 bases from V and 8 bases from J, with 14 bases between. The CDR3 bases are TGCGCCAGCACCCAAGGGGATTACGAAAAACTGTTTTTT. This codes for CASTQGDYEKLFF.

The chain uses TRBV6-4 and TRBJ2-7; perhaps TRBD2 as D (7 bases). This CDR3 contains 13 residues. Germline values: CDR1 MRHNA, CDR2 SNTAGT. V was shortened by 7 bases and J by 0 bases, with 10 bases between the two germline ends. CDR3 nucleotides: TGTGCCAGCACCGGGGGGCGCTCCTACGAGCAGTACTTC. The encoded protein is CASTGGRSYEQYF.

The CDR3 bases are TGTGCCACCAGTGACCCCGGGACCAGGGGGACCCAGTACTTC. Protein: CATSDPGTRGTQYF. The V gene is TRBV24-1, the J gene TRBJ2-5, with D possibly being TRBD1 (6 bases). V gave up 4 bases and J gave up 7 bases, with 15 bases separating them. The CDR3 contains 14 residues. Germline CDR1 and CDR2: KGHDR and SFDVKD.

This clone was counted once. The chain has TRBV6-5 and TRBJ1-3; D is ambiguous. This CDR3 is built from 15 residues. Deletions cut 8 bases from V and 0 bases from J, with 14 bases between. In germline, CDR1 is MNHEY, CDR2 SVGAGI. The CDR3 reads CASSRGPSSGNTIYF. The DNA for the CDR3 is TGTGCCAGCTCTAGAGGTCCTAGCTCTGGAAACACCATATATTTT.

In its sample, this clone was seen a few times. This sequence joins TRBV4-1 and TRBJ2-4; D is undetermined. The CDR3 consists of 18 residues. Trimming took off 3 bases at V and 2 bases at J, with 20 bases between the two ends. Germline CDR1 and CDR2: MGHRA and YSYEKL. The CDR3 coding sequence is TGCGCCAGCAGCCAGCTCCTTGTGTATGGGCGAACCAAAAACATTCAGTACTTC. Amino acids: CASSQLLVYGRTKNIQYF.

This clone was recorded a few times. The V gene is TRBV5-5, the J gene TRBJ1-2; 8 bases are shared with TRBD1. Unmatched junction bases numbered 10, after V lost 1 base and J lost 8 bases. This CDR3 has 15 amino acids. Per the germline V gene, CDR1 is SGHKS and CDR2 is YYEKEE (reference sequence). CDR3 coding DNA: TGTGCCAGCAGCTTGATGGGACAGGTGACTCAAGGCTACACCTTC. As protein: CASSLMGQVTQGYTF.

The chain has TRBV28 and TRBJ2-2; D unclear. The V end lost 4 bases, the J end lost 0 bases, and 3 bases lay between the germline ends. Germline CDR1 MDHEN, CDR2 SYDVKM. The CDR3 length is 13 residues. CDR3 protein: CASSSTNTGELFF. CDR3 DNA: TGTGCCAGCAGTTCTACGAACACCGGGGAGCTGTTTTTT.

The V gene is TRBV11-2, the J gene TRBJ1-5; D may be TRBD1 (5 bases). Per the germline V gene, CDR1 is SGHAT and CDR2 is FQNNGV. V lost 4 bases, J lost 4 bases, and 11 bases lay in between. The CDR3 length is 14 residues. The CDR3 protein is CASSSMGGNQPQHF. The CDR3 DNA is TGTGCCAGCAGCTCAATGGGGGGTAATCAGCCCCAGCATTTT.

The rearrangement links TRBV3-1 (or the pseudogene TRBV3-2) to TRBJ1-2; 8 bases are shared with TRBD1. This CDR3 spans 16 amino acids. V lost 4 bases, J lost 4 bases, and 11 bases stayed unmatched. CDR1 is LGHDT and CDR2 is YNNKEL in the germline V gene (reference sequence). CDR3 in DNA: TGTGCCAGCAGCCCCAGAATCGCAGGGGGCACCTATGGCTACACCTTC. Amino acids: CASSPRIAGGTYGYTF.

This clone came up once. Other DNA sequences in this sample translate to the same CDR3. The chain couples TRBV11-2 to TRBJ2-7; a possible D gene is TRBD1 (6 bases). The CDR3 covers 13 residues. Per the germline V gene, CDR1 is SGHAT and CDR2 is FQNNGV. Trimming took off 3 bases at V and 3 bases at J, with 9 bases between the two ends. This CDR3 is CASSFGQYYEQYF. CDR3 nucleotides: TGTGCCAGCAGCTTTGGACAGTACTACGAGCAGTACTTC.

The chain has TRBV6-5 and TRBJ1-1; 7 bases are a match to TRBD1. J lost 3 bases, V lost 0 bases, and 4 bases had no gene match. The CDR3 contains 15 residues. From germline, CDR1 is MNHEY and CDR2 SVGAGI. Here the CDR3 DNA reads TGTGCCAGCAGTTACTCGAGTCAGGGGGACACTGAAGCTTTCTTT. It is translated as CASSYSSQGDTEAFF.

The V gene is TRBV5-1, the J gene TRBJ1-2; 7 bases map to TRBD1. Per the germline V gene, CDR1 is SGHRS and CDR2 is YFSETQ. The CDR3 totals 15 residues. The trim removed 4 bases at V and 4 bases at J, leaving 10 bases unmatched. The CDR3 loop reads CASSPSGGGGYGYTF. The DNA of the CDR3 is TGCGCCAGCAGCCCTTCCGGAGGGGGCGGCTATGGCTACACCTTC.

J is TRBJ1-1 and V is TRBV20-1; D unresolved. Germline lookup yields CDR1 DFQATT and CDR2 SNEGSKA (reference sequence). V was trimmed by 3 bases and J by 1 base, leaving 12 bases between them. CDR3 length: 14 amino acids. The CDR3 DNA reads TGCAGTGCTAGTGGTCTGTCAGGGAACACTGAAGCTTTCTTT. Residues: CSASGLSGNTEAFF.

The chain links TRBV5-1 to TRBJ1-6, with D possibly matching TRBD1 (6 bases). This CDR3 region has 19 residues. Trimming left V 3 bases short and J 10 bases short, with 29 bases between. The V gene's germline CDR1 is SGHRS and CDR2 YFSETQ. The CDR3 bases are TGCGCCAGCAGCTCGAGCGTTGGAGGCGGGGGCGATTTACAATCACCCCTCCACTTT. Residues: CASSSSVGGGGDLQSPLHF.

The CDR3 nucleotides read TGTGCCAGCTCCTGGACAGGGGAAAACACCGGGGAGCTGTTTTTT. Its translation is CASSWTGENTGELFF. The rearrangement links TRBV18 to TRBJ2-2; 9 bases are a match to TRBD1. This CDR3 contains 15 residues. The germline CDR1 and CDR2 sequences are KGHSH and LQKENI. V shed 6 bases and J 2 bases; nucleotides not matched to a gene: 4.

This clone was recorded once. The V gene is TRBV18, the J gene TRBJ1-1, with a weak D call TRBD1 (5 bases). Germline-derived CDR1 and CDR2 are KGHSH and LQKENI. The length of the CDR3 is 16 residues. Trimming took off 3 bases at V and 4 bases at J, with 18 bases between the two ends. Here the CDR3 reads CASSPREDGGGTEAFF. DNA of the CDR3: TGTGCCAGCTCACCGCGGGAGGACGGGGGGGGCACTGAAGCTTTCTTT.

The V gene is TRBV18, the J gene TRBJ1-2, with 9 bases matching TRBD1. Germline-derived CDR1 and CDR2 are KGHSH and LQKENI. The J segment lost 6 bases and the V segment lost 5 bases, leaving 10 bases of the junction unmatched. This CDR3 has 15 residues. The CDR3 sequence is CASSSPTGQGNGYTF. For the CDR3, the DNA is TGTGCCAGCTCATCGCCTACGGGACAGGGTAATGGCTACACCTTC.

CDR3 coding DNA: TGTGCCAGCAGCTTGAGGGCTCTCGCGGGAGGGTCCTACGAGCAGTACTTC. It codes for CASSLRALAGGSYEQYF. The V gene is TRBV5-4, the J gene TRBJ2-7; 9 bases are a match to TRBD2. The CDR3 covers 17 residues. The junction had 9 bases not matched to a gene; V was cut back by 1 base and J by 1 base. The germline gives CDR1 SGHNT, CDR2 YYREEE (reference sequence). The entire variable domain, with the rest obtained from reference TRBV5-4 and TRBJ2-7, is as follows: ETGVTQSPTHLIKTRGQQVTLRCSSQSGHNTVSWYQQALGQGPQFIFQYYREEENGRGNFPPRFSGLQFPNYSSELNVNALELDDSALYLCASSLRALAGGSYEQYFGPGTRLTVT.

Note on this clone: A junction boundary mismatches the germline segment, possibly from a read error. The chain joins TRBV3-1 (or the pseudogene TRBV3-2) to TRBJ2-7; a possible D gene is TRBD2 (6 bases). The CDR3 extends over 16 amino acids. Germline V gives CDR1 LGHDT, CDR2 YNNKEL (reference sequence). The CDR3 DNA reads as TGTGCCAGCAGCCAAGAAATTCCTGACCCCTCTTGGGAGGTGGACTTC. The encoded protein is CASSQEIPDPSWEVDF.

The rearrangement uses TRBV11-3 and TRBJ1-1, with TRBD1 as a possible D gene (6 bases). Germline assignment: CDR1 SGHNT and CDR2 YENEEA. Trimming took off 3 bases at V and 5 bases at J, with 10 bases between the two ends. The CDR3 has 13 amino acids. CDR3 amino acids: CASSFKGGTEAFF. As DNA, the CDR3 is TGTGCCAGCAGCTTCAAAGGGGGAACTGAAGCTTTCTTT.

This chain uses TRBV29-1 with TRBJ1-4; 9 bases align to TRBD1. The germline V gene has CDR1 SQVTM and CDR2 ANQGSEA. The CDR3 consists of 13 residues. V trimming: 7 bases; J trimming: 5 bases; junction bases outside the gene matches: 5. In DNA, the CDR3 is TGCAGCGCCCCGGACAGGGGAAATGAAAAACTGTTTTTT. It is translated as CSAPDRGNEKLFF.

This chain connects TRBV3-1 (or the pseudogene TRBV3-2) to TRBJ1-1; 8 nucleotides match TRBD1. After removal of 3 bases from V and 1 base from J, the junction contained 4 bases not matched to a gene. Germline CDR1 reads LGHDT; CDR2 reads YNNKEL (reference sequence). The CDR3 length is 15 residues. CDR3 bases: TGTGCCAGCAGCCAGAGGACAGGGTGGAACACTGAAGCTTTCTTT. Amino acid sequence: CASSQRTGWNTEAFF.

V gene TRBV27 combines with J gene TRBJ1-3; a weak D match, TRBD1 (6 bases). The CDR3 runs 16 residues. The germline V gene encodes CDR1 MNHEY and CDR2 SMNVEV (reference sequence). Trimming left V 5 bases short and J 0 bases short, with 14 bases between. The CDR3 DNA is TGTGCCAGCAGTCGGGACAAGGAGATCTCTGGAAACACCATATATTTT. It encodes CASSRDKEISGNTIYF.

Concerning this clone itself: At one boundary the junction diverges from the germline segment, which might be a read error. V is TRBV5-1 and J is TRBJ2-5; perhaps TRBD1 as D (6 bases). CDR1 is SGHRS and CDR2 is YFSETQ in the germline V gene. The CDR3 extends over 15 amino acids. This CDR3 reads CASSLAHRAQVTQYF. The CDR3 bases are TGCGCCAGCAGCTTGGCTCACAGGGCCCAAGTGACCCAGTACTTC.

The table lists this clone with a count of one. This chain links TRBV7-9 with TRBJ1-1; TRBD1 agrees at 11 bases. Germline assignment: CDR1 SEHNR and CDR2 FQNEAQ (reference sequence). The length of the CDR3 is 15 residues. V shed 6 bases, J shed 5 bases, and the junction held 8 bases outside the gene matches. CDR3 sequence reads: CASSRTGGVWTEAFF. Here the CDR3 DNA reads TGTGCCAGCAGTCGGACAGGGGGCGTGTGGACTGAAGCTTTCTTT. The whole variable domain, filled in from reference TRBV7-9 and TRBJ1-1, reads DTGVSQNPRHKITKRGQNVTFRCDPISEHNRLYWYRQTLGQGPEFLTYFQNEAQLEKSRLLSDRFSAERPKGSFSTLEIQRTEQGDSAMYLCASSRTGGVWTEAFFGQGTRLTVV.

The chain recombines TRBV4-2 with TRBJ2-3; 12 positions match TRBD2. The CDR3 sequence is 19 residues long. The germline V gene encodes CDR1 LGHNA and CDR2 YNFKEQ. The J segment lost 4 bases and the V segment lost 0 bases, leaving 11 bases of the junction unmatched. DNA of the CDR3: TGTGCCAGCAGCCAAGAGCGCTCTAGCGGGGGGGCAGTGGCAGATACGCAGTATTTT. This codes for CASSQERSSGGAVADTQYF.

The chain is built from TRBV9 and TRBJ2-7; 7 bases line up with TRBD2. The CDR3 totals 18 residues. V was clipped by 2 bases and J by 0 bases; unmatched bases: 14. The germline CDR1 and CDR2 sequences are SGDLS and YYNGEE. The CDR3 DNA reads TGTGCCAGCAGCGTTGGTAAAGCGGGGCGATACTACTCCTACGAGCAGTACTTC. Its protein is CASSVGKAGRYYSYEQYF.

The J gene is TRBJ2-7, the V gene TRBV2, with 8 bases that match TRBD2. Germline trimming cut 1 base from V and 2 bases from J; bases unmatched to any gene: 13. Germline assignment: CDR1 SNHLY and CDR2 FYNNEI. This CDR3 has 18 residues. The CDR3 DNA reads as TGTGCCAGCAGTGAAGGCTTAGCCGGACTAGCCAATCCCTACGAGCAGTACTTC. It encodes CASSEGLAGLANPYEQYF.